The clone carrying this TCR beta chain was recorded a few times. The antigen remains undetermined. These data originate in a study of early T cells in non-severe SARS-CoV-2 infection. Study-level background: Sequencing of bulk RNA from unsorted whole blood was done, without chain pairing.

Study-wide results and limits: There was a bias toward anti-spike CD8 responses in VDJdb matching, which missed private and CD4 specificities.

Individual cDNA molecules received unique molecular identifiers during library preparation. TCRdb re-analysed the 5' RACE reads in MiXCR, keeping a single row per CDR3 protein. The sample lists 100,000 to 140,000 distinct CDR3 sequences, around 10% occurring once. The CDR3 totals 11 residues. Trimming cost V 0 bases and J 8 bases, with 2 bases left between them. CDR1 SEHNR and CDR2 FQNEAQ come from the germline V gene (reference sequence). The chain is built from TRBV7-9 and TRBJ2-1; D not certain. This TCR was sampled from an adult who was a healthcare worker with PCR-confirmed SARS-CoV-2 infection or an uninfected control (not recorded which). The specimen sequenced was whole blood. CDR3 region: CASSLAYEQFF. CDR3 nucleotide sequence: TGTGCCAGCAGCTTAGCATATGAGCAGTTCTTC.